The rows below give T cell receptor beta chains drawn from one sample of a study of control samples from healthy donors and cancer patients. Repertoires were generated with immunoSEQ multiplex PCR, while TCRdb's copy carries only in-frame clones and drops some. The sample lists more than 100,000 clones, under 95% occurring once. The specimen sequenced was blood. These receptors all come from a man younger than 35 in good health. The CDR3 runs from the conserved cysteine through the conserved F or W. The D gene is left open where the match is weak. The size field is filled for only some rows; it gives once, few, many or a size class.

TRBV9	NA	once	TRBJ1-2	CASFQNSNYGYTF	TGTGCCAGCTTTCAGAATTCAAACTATGGCTACACCTTC
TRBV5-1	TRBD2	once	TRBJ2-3	CASSFGTSGGTTDTQYF	TGCGCCAGCAGCTTCGGGACTAGCGGCGGTACCACAGATACGCAGTATTTT
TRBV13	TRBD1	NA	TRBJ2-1	CASSPGQGRENEQFF	TGTGCCAGCAGCCCCGGACAGGGAAGGGAGAATGAGCAGTTCTTC
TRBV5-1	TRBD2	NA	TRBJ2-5	CASSLTRVAGGLIQETQYF	TGCGCCAGCAGCTTGACAAGAGTAGCGGGGGGGCTCATCCAAGAGACCCAGTACTTC
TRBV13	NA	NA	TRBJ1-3	CASSQQGTSGNTIYF	TGTGCCAGCAGTCAACAGGGTACCTCTGGAAACACCATATATTTT
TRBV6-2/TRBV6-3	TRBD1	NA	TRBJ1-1	CASSGTVNTEAFF	TGTGCCAGCAGTGGGACAGTGAACACTGAAGCTTTCTTT
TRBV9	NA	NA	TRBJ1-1	CASSFGMNTEAFF	TGTGCCAGCAGCTTTGGAATGAACACTGAAGCTTTCTTT
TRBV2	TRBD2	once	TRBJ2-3	CASSVLGDERGRTDTQYF	TGTGCCAGCAGTGTACTGGGTGACGAGCGGGGACGCACAGATACGCAGTATTTT
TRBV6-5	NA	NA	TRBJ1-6	CASMPEGTYNSPLHF	TGTGCCAGCATGCCCGAGGGTACCTATAATTCACCCCTCCACTTT
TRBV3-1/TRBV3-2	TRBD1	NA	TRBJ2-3	CASSRTGGPDTQYF	TGTGCCAGCAGCCGCACAGGGGGCCCCGATACGCAGTATTTT
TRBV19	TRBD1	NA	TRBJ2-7	CASRGQGASYEQYF	TGTGCCAGTAGGGGACAGGGGGCTTCCTACGAGCAGTACTTC
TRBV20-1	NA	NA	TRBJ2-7	CSATKWNEQYF	TGCAGTGCTACCAAATGGAACGAGCAGTACTTC
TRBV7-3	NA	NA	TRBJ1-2	CASSPGHLYGYTF	TGTGCCAGCAGCCCCGGACACCTATATGGCTACACCTTC
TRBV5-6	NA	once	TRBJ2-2	CASSLQLSWNTGELFF	TGTGCCAGCAGCTTGCAACTGAGTTGGAACACCGGGGAGCTGTTTTTT
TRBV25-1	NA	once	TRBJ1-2	CASSEWGGTESVYGYTF	TGTGCCAGCAGTGAATGGGGCGGGACGGAATCTGTCTATGGCTACACCTTC
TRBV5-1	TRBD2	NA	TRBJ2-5	CASSFGGTETQYF	TGCGCCAGCAGCTTCGGGGGGACGGAGACCCAGTACTTC
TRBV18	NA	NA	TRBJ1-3	CASSPPQNSGNTIYF	TGTGCCAGCTCACCACCTCAGAACTCTGGAAACACCATATATTTT
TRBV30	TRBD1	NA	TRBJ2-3	CAWSVGDRFSDTQYF	TGTGCCTGGAGTGTAGGGGACAGATTCTCGGATACGCAGTATTTT
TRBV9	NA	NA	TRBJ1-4	CASSVGGKEKLFF	TGTGCCAGCAGCGTAGGAGGGAAAGAAAAACTGTTTTTT
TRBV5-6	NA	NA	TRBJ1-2	CASRHLSNYGYTF	TGTGCCAGCAGACACCTAAGTAACTATGGCTACACCTTC
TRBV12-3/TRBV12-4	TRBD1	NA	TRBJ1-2	CASSFGQGGGYTF	TGTGCCAGCAGTTTCGGGCAGGGGGGTGGCTACACCTTC
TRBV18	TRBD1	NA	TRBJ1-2	CASSPDRNYGYTF	TGTGCCAGCTCACCGGACAGGAATTATGGCTACACCTTC
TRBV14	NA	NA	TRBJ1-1	CASSRHRANTEAFF	TGTGCCAGCAGCCGTCACCGGGCGAACACTGAAGCTTTCTTT
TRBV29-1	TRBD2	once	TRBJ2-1	CSLTGTSSYNEQFF	TGCAGCTTGACCGGGACTAGCTCCTACAATGAGCAGTTCTTC
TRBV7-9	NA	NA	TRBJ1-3	CASSLRGPFGNTIYF	TGTGCCAGCAGCTTAAGGGGCCCCTTTGGAAACACCATATATTTT
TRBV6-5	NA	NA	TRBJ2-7	CASSYSHEQYF	TGTGCCAGCAGTTACTCCCACGAGCAGTACTTC
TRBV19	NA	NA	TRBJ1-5	CASSIQGRSNQPQHF	TGTGCCAGTAGTATACAGGGTCGAAGCAATCAGCCCCAGCATTTT
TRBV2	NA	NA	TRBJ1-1	CASSDWMGRGAFF	TGTGCCAGCAGTGACTGGATGGGCCGTGGGGCTTTCTTT
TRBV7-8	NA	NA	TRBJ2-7	CASSADRNYEQYF	TGTGCCAGCAGCGCCGACAGGAACTACGAGCAGTACTTC
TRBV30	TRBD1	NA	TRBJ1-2	CAWSVLGGTGKDYGYTF	TGTGCCTGGAGTGTACTTGGCGGGACAGGGAAAGACTATGGCTACACCTTC
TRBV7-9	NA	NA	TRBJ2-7	CASSAASGTNANYEQYF	TGTGCCAGCAGTGCCGCCTCGGGGACCAACGCGAATTACGAGCAGTACTTC
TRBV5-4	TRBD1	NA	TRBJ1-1	CASSLTQGGTEAFF	TGTGCCAGCAGCTTGACACAGGGGGGCACTGAAGCTTTCTTT
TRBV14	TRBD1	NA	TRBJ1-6	CASSRRYSKTGLFFNSPLHF	TGTGCCAGCAGCCGTAGATATTCAAAGACAGGGCTTTTCTTTAATTCACCCCTCCACTTT
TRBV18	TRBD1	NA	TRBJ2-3	CASSPRQGLPDTQYF	TGTGCCAGCTCACCAAGACAGGGTTTGCCAGATACGCAGTATTTT
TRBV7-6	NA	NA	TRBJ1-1	CASSGVGAEAFF	TGTGCCAGCAGCGGAGTGGGGGCTGAAGCTTTCTTT
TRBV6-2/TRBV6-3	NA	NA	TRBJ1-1	CASSSTNQGGKAFF	TGTGCCAGCAGTTCCACCAACCAGGGCGGGAAGGCTTTCTTT
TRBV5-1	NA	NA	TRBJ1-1	CASSNQYTEAFF	TGCGCCAGCAGTAATCAGTACACTGAAGCTTTCTTT
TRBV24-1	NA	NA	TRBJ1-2	CATSGGADYGYTF	TGTGCCACCAGTGGGGGGGCCGACTATGGCTACACCTTC
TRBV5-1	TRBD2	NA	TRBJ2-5	CASSLASSGVTETQYF	TGCGCCAGCAGCTTGGCGTCTAGCGGGGTGACAGAGACCCAGTACTTC
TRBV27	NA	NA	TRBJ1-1	CASSSRGGTEAFF	TGTGCCAGCAGTTCCAGGGGCGGGACTGAAGCTTTCTTT
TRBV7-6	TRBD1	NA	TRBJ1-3	CASSRSGTGVGNTIYF	TGTGCCAGCAGCAGATCCGGGACAGGGGTAGGAAACACCATATATTTT
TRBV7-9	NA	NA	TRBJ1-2	CASSLSALKGYTF	TGTGCCAGCAGCTTATCAGCCCTGAAGGGCTACACCTTC